This T cell receptor beta chain was documented in a study of neurological immune-mediated disorders. 5'RACE employing 10-nucleotide random UMIs yielded the cDNA. In TCRdb, the 5' RACE reads were re-called with MiXCR into one record per CDR3 protein. The sample holds about 90,000 distinct CDR3 sequences; about 13% are singletons and the top ten take approximately 5%. In this sample, this clonotype turned up many times. The time point is: longitudinal time-point 2. Trimming took off 5 bases at V and 4 bases at J, with 14 bases between the two ends. Germline V gene data show CDR1 as SEHNR and CDR2 as FQNEAQ (reference sequence). The CDR3 is 14 residues long.

The sequenced sample consisted of PBMCs. This clonotype was obtained from a female donor with HTLV-1-associated myelopathy (HAM/TSP). The chain uses TRBV7-9 and TRBJ1-2; D possibly corresponds to TRBD1 (5 bases). The CDR3 reads CASSLQGPLYGYTF. The DNA of the CDR3 is TGTGCCAGCAGCCTTCAGGGTCCCCTCTATGGCTACACCTTC.